This T cell receptor (beta chain) was observed in a study of blood T cell repertoires in COVID-19. Study background: The origin of the acute and convalescent COVID-19 samples was the United States, Italy and Spain. T cells, B-cell-depleted T cells, or PBMCs supplied cDNA or gDNA.

Trimming removed 1 base from V and 3 bases from J; junction bases left unmatched: 0. The length of the CDR3 is 14 residues. Germline CDR1 is SGHAT and CDR2 is FQNNGV. Authors' data handling: Estimates of nucleated cell counts were drawn from the amplification of reference gene primers. The assay was immunoSEQ multiplex PCR, and TCRdb's table has in-frame clones only and misses some. From that table come the V and J calls and clone size; the DNA was used to work out D and trimming. Of about 73,000 clones in the sample, 65% to 90% were seen once. This rearrangement joins TRBV11-2 to TRBJ2-7; 10 bases match TRBD1. The sequenced sample was peripheral blood. The clonotype was recovered from a woman aged 60-70 years with acute or convalescent COVID-19. The CDR3 DNA reads as TGTGCCAGCAGCTTAGGGACAGGGGGCTACGAGCAGTACTTC. It specifies CASSLGTGGYEQYF.